Below are 19 T cell receptor beta chains sequenced from a single sample in a study of Tregs in tolerant kidney transplant recipients. Repertoires were generated with immunoSEQ multiplex PCR, while TCRdb's copy carries only in-frame clones and drops some. The sample carries some 62,000 clones, 95% to 98% recorded once. This material consisted of Tregs from blood, taken before the transplant. All receptors derive from a human donor who received a combined kidney and bone marrow transplant.

V usage is TRBV7-6 and J usage is TRBJ2-7; 10 bases line up with TRBD1. V lost 5 bases and J lost 5; bases outside the gene matches: 9. There are 15 residues in the CDR3. Germline CDR1 is SGHVS and CDR2 is FNYEAQ. CDR3 region: CASSHRGTGDDEQYF. DNA of the CDR3: TGTGCCAGCAGCCACCGGGGGACAGGGGACGACGAGCAGTACTTC.

The chain uses TRBV10-2 and TRBJ2-7; D not resolved. Germline lookup yields CDR1 WSHSY and CDR2 SAAADI. The V gene lost 9 bases and the J gene lost 9 bases, with 18 bases spanning the gap. There are 12 residues in the CDR3. The CDR3 bases are TGCGCCAGTTCGTTCAGTGGTCTTCTGCAGTACTTC. Residues: CASSFSGLLQYF.

V usage is TRBV23-1 and J usage is TRBJ2-3, with D maybe TRBD1 (6 bases). TRBV23-1 is assigned to the ORF class and has an uncertain function. Deletions cut 8 bases from V and 7 bases from J, with 22 bases between. The CDR3 is 15 residues long. CDR3 in DNA: TGCGCCAGCCAATGGGCGAGGGGGATACCGAATACGCAGTATTTT. This sequence encodes CASQWARGIPNTQYF.

The V gene is TRBV5-1, the J gene TRBJ2-2; 12 nucleotides agree with TRBD2. The V gene end was trimmed by 4 bases and the J gene end by 4 bases; junction bases not matched to a gene: 14. Germline V gene sequence: CDR1 SGHRS, CDR2 YFSETQ. The CDR3 spans 19 residues. CDR3 sequence (DNA): TGCGCCAGCAGCCCCGGGACTAGCGGGTCTCTAGGGGGCACCGGGGAGCTGTTTTTT. It specifies CASSPGTSGSLGGTGELFF. Combining the CDR3 with reference TRBV5-1 and TRBJ2-2 gives the whole variable domain KAGVTQTPRYLIKTRGQQVTLSCSPISGHRSVSWYQQTPGQGLQFLFEYFSETQRNKGNFPGRFSGRQFSNSRSEMNVSTLELGDSALYLCASSPGTSGSLGGTGELFFGEGSRLTVL.

V usage is TRBV6-4 and J usage is TRBJ2-1; D call uncertain. Trimming removed 2 bases at V and 4 bases at J, with 9 bases between. The CDR3 contains 14 residues. Germline V gives CDR1 MRHNA, CDR2 SNTAGT. The CDR3 region is CASSDLLGYNEQFF. The CDR3 DNA follows: TGTGCCAGCAGTGACCTCCTCGGGTACAATGAGCAGTTCTTC.

The J gene is TRBJ2-5, the V gene TRBV19; TRBD1 might be the D (6 bases). V dropped 7 bases and J dropped 3 bases, with 18 bases sitting between them. This CDR3 has 15 residues. Germline V gene lookup returns CDR1 LNHDA and CDR2 SQIVND (reference sequence). The CDR3 DNA reads TGTGCCAGTACCCTACTGACACCAGGGGAAGAGACCCAGTACTTC. This gives the protein CASTLLTPGEETQYF.

The chain joins TRBV18 to TRBJ1-2, with D unresolved. Germline V CDR1 and CDR2: KGHSH, LQKENI. The ends were cut back, 2 bases at V and 8 bases at J, with 9 bases in the middle. There are 12 residues in the CDR3. The CDR3 DNA sequence: TGTGCCAGCTCACCAGGTCGGGAAGGCTACACCTTC. Protein product: CASSPGREGYTF.

The chain carries TRBV7-7 and TRBJ1-4, with TRBD1 matching 7 bases. V lost 4 bases, J lost 6 bases, and 5 bases stayed unmatched. Germline V gene sequence: CDR1 SSHAT, CDR2 FNYEAQ (reference sequence). The CDR3 runs 14 residues. The CDR3 is CASSYRTGDEKLFF. The CDR3 DNA is TGTGCCAGCAGCTATCGGACAGGCGATGAAAAACTGTTTTTT.

The chain couples TRBV9 to TRBJ2-1, with 11 bases matching TRBD2. CDR3 size: 16 residues. V was pared by 3 bases and J by 8 bases, with 10 bases of the junction left unmatched. Looked up from germline, CDR1 is SGDLS and CDR2 is YYNGEE. The CDR3 DNA follows: TGTGCCAGCAGCGCGTATAGCGGGAGGGCCGGCGATGAGCAGTTCTTC. This sequence encodes CASSAYSGRAGDEQFF. The entire variable domain, with the rest obtained from reference TRBV9 and TRBJ2-1, is as follows: DSGVTQTPKHLITATGQRVTLRCSPRSGDLSVYWYQQSLDQGLQFLIQYYNGEERAKGNILERFSAQQFPDLHSELNLSSLELGDSALYFCASSAYSGRAGDEQFFGPGTRLTVL.

Here the CDR3 reads CASSLPERDPNPGELFF. CDR3 nucleotide sequence: TGCGCCAGCAGCCTCCCTGAGCGGGACCCCAACCCCGGGGAGCTGTTTTTT. The rearrangement uses TRBV5-1 and TRBJ2-2, with 7 bases lining up with TRBD2. The germline V gene encodes CDR1 SGHRS and CDR2 YFSETQ. V gave up 4 bases and J gave up 6 bases; unmatched junction bases: 15. The CDR3 runs to 17 residues.

This clone was detected only once. The chain couples TRBV5-1 to TRBJ2-5; D remains unclear. In germline, CDR1 is SGHRS, CDR2 YFSETQ. The CDR3 loop spans 13 amino acids. V lost 5 bases to trimming and J lost 6 bases, with 14 bases between them. CDR3 coding DNA: TGCGCCAGCAGACGTCTCGGTTTAAAGACCCAGTACTTC. Encoded protein: CASRRLGLKTQYF.

In DNA form, the CDR3 reads TGTGCCACCAGCAGAGATCATGGACTAGCGGGGGCCTCATACTTC. It codes for CATSRDHGLAGASYF. The V and J genes are TRBV15 and TRBJ2-5, with 13 positions matching TRBD2. CDR3 length equals 15 residues. CDR1 is LNHNV, CDR2 YYDKDF, per germline (reference sequence). With 0 bases clipped from V and 14 bases from J, the junction kept 9 bases outside the gene matches.

The rearrangement joins TRBV5-4 to TRBJ2-3; tentatively, D is TRBD2 (6 bases). The CDR3 covers 14 residues. The V gene's germline CDR1 is SGHNT and CDR2 YYREEE (reference sequence). Trimming cost V 1 base and J 1 base, with 7 bases left between them. CDR3 loop: CASSLWGGTDTQYF. The CDR3 nucleotides read TGTGCCAGCAGCTTGTGGGGGGGCACAGATACGCAGTATTTT.

This chain joins TRBV11-3 and TRBJ2-5; tentative D call: TRBD2 (5 bases). V shed 5 bases and J shed 0 bases, with 16 bases lying between them. The CDR3 totals 16 residues. Germline V lookup: CDR1 SGHNT, CDR2 YENEEA. The CDR3 sequence: CASSRRSGMYQETQYF. CDR3 coding DNA: TGTGCCAGCAGCCGAAGGAGCGGAATGTACCAAGAGACCCAGTACTTC.

The chain joins TRBV4-3 to TRBJ1-4, with 9 bases lining up with TRBD1. This CDR3 has 15 residues. Germline assignment: CDR1 LGHNA and CDR2 YSLEER. V lost 4 bases to trimming and J lost 3 bases; unmatched junction nucleotides: 3. The CDR3 spells CASSPRQGANEKLFF. CDR3 sequence (DNA): TGCGCCAGCAGCCCTAGACAGGGGGCTAATGAAAAACTGTTTTTT.

V gene TRBV5-6 combines with J gene TRBJ1-2; the match to TRBD1 covers 10 bases. The CDR3 sequence is 13 residues long. Per germline, CDR1 SGHDT and CDR2 YYEEEE. Unmatched junction bases numbered 4, after V lost 6 bases and J lost 5 bases. The CDR3 reads CASTKDRGYGYTF. The CDR3 DNA reads as TGTGCCAGCACCAAGGACAGGGGGTATGGCTACACCTTC.

The rearrangement links TRBV5-6 to TRBJ2-5; 11 bases map to TRBD2. Unmatched junction bases numbered 10, after V lost 7 bases and J lost 5 bases. Per the germline V gene, CDR1 is SGHDT and CDR2 is YYEEEE. The CDR3 has 15 amino acids. The CDR3 sequence: CASWLAGGPGETQYF. The CDR3 bases are TGTGCCAGCTGGTTAGCGGGAGGGCCCGGCGAGACCCAGTACTTC.

The V gene is TRBV5-1, the J gene TRBJ2-7; maybe TRBD1 (6 bases). V lost 4 bases and J 7 bases, leaving 24 bases between the germline ends. CDR3 length: 16 residues. Germline CDR1 and CDR2: SGHRS and YFSETQ. The CDR3 loop is CASSLGTGTTFFEQYF. As DNA, the CDR3 is TGCGCCAGCAGCCTGGGAACAGGGACCACTTTTTTTGAGCAGTACTTC. Full variable domain (outside the CDR3, taken from reference TRBV5-1 and TRBJ2-7): KAGVTQTPRYLIKTRGQQVTLSCSPISGHRSVSWYQQTPGQGLQFLFEYFSETQRNKGNFPGRFSGRQFSNSRSEMNVSTLELGDSALYLCASSLGTGTTFFEQYFGPGTRLTVT.

This chain joins TRBV19 and TRBJ1-2; maybe TRBD1 (5 bases). The CDR3 is 12 amino acids. Looked up from germline, CDR1 is LNHDA and CDR2 is SQIVND (reference sequence). Trimming took 5 bases from V and 5 from J, leaving 9 bases between them. In DNA form, the CDR3 reads TGTGCCAGTAGTTGGTCAGGGTATGGCTACACCTTC. Protein product: CASSWSGYGYTF.